The 5 T cell receptor beta chains below were found in one sample sequenced in a study of cytomegalovirus exposure and HLA in healthy donors. Vbeta (60) and Jbeta (13) primers were used in the PCR. Sequencing was performed with immunoSEQ multiplex PCR; in TCRdb, only in-frame clones are kept and a portion is missing. This table holds about 120,000 clones, roughly 80% found once. Sequenced sample: PBMCs. These receptors all come from a woman between 40 and 55 years old in good health and CMV-seropositive.

The chain combines TRBV7-2 with TRBJ2-2; the D is unclear. The CDR3 is 15 residues long. Germline values: CDR1 SGHTA, CDR2 FQGNSA. Trimming removed 4 bases from V and 4 bases from J, with 13 bases in between. The CDR3 coding sequence is TGTGCCAGCAGCTCCCTCCTAGTGGGCACCGGGGAGCTGTTTTTT. This gives the protein CASSSLLVGTGELFF.

The chain couples TRBV5-1 to TRBJ2-5, with 7 bases matching TRBD1. The length of the CDR3 is 15 residues. Trimming cost V 0 bases and J 2 bases; bases outside gene matches: 4. Germline CDR1 reads SGHRS; CDR2 reads YFSETQ. The CDR3 DNA sequence: TGCGCCAGCAGCTTGGCCGACAGGGTTCAAGAGACCCAGTACTTC. Translated: CASSLADRVQETQYF.

This clone was found once. The chain links TRBV21-1 to TRBJ1-6; the D call TRBD1 from the table was never checked on the DNA. TRBV21-1 is described as a pseudogene. The CDR3 runs to 13 residues. In DNA form, the CDR3 reads TGTGCCAGCAGTACAGGTGGGGATTCACCCCTCCACTTT. Translation: CASSTGGDSPLHF.

The chain employs TRBV15 and TRBJ2-1, with 10 bases identical to TRBD1. This CDR3 has 20 amino acids. Trimming removed 2 bases from V and 0 bases from J; junction bases left unmatched: 13. Germline CDR1 is LNHNV and CDR2 is YYDKDF (reference sequence). CDR3 loop: CATSRNPGTGAISSYNEQFF. The CDR3 DNA reads TGTGCCACCAGCAGAAATCCTGGGACAGGGGCGATAAGCTCCTACAATGAGCAGTTCTTC.

The V gene is TRBV2, the J gene TRBJ1-6; D may be TRBD1 (6 bases). V was clipped by 5 bases and J by 10 bases, with 12 bases between them. CDR3 length equals 13 residues. Germline V gene data show CDR1 as SNHLY and CDR2 as FYNNEI. CDR3 sequence (DNA): TGTGCCAGCAGTCCTACAGGGCGCTCACCCCTCCACTTT. Its protein product is CASSPTGRSPLHF.